These 19 T cell receptor beta chains were all obtained from the same sample, sequenced in a study of shared clonotypes between healthy human individuals. TCRdb's copy holds only in-frame clones and misses some; the assay was immunoSEQ multiplex PCR. This sample has about a million clones, with 60% to 80% found just once. Sequencing used memory CD4+ T cells from PBMCs. Subset meaning: CD45RA-negative fraction. Receptors were obtained from a young man in good health. Some clones in this sample may be carry-over from other donors' samples.

A word on this clone: The same CDR3 is also encoded by other DNA sequences in this sample. V gene TRBV6-6 combines with J gene TRBJ1-5; D gene uncertain. V was trimmed by 2 bases and J by 2 bases, leaving 1 base between them. Germline V CDR1 and CDR2: MNHNY, SVGAGI (reference sequence). CDR3 size: 12 residues. The CDR3 loop is CASSYGNQPQHF. The CDR3 DNA follows: TGTGCCAGCAGTTACGGCAATCAGCCCCAGCATTTT.

This clone has only a few counts. This rearrangement joins TRBV4-2 to TRBJ2-7; possible D gene TRBD1, 5 bases. V dropped 0 bases and J dropped 3 bases, with 9 bases sitting between them. This CDR3 has 14 amino acids. Germline-derived CDR1 and CDR2 are LGHNA and YNFKEQ. Here the CDR3 reads CASSQDGRVYEQYF. CDR3 coding DNA: TGTGCCAGCAGCCAAGACGGCAGGGTCTACGAGCAGTACTTC.

This clone was observed a handful of times. The rearrangement links TRBV11-3 to TRBJ1-1, with unresolved D. Between the trimmed V and J ends, which lost 2 bases and 1 base, there was a span of 5 bases. Germline values: CDR1 SGHNT, CDR2 YENEEA. The CDR3 is 13 amino acids. CDR3: CASSLWGNTEAFF. The CDR3, as DNA: TGTGCCAGCAGCTTATGGGGGAACACTGAAGCTTTCTTT. Variable domain in full (rest from reference TRBV11-3 and TRBJ1-1): EAGVVQSPRYKIIEKKQPVAFWCNPISGHNTLYWYLQNLGQGPELLIRYENEEAVDDSQLPKDRFSAERLKGVDSTLKIQPAELGDSAVYLCASSLWGNTEAFFGQGTRLTVV.

This clone appeared a single time. The gene calls are TRBV28 and TRBJ2-1; D is possibly TRBD1 (6 bases). CDR1 and CDR2 (germline): MDHEN, SYDVKM. The CDR3 has 15 amino acids. The V end lost 2 bases, the J end lost 4 bases, and 12 bases lay between the germline ends. The CDR3 DNA reads TGTGCCAGCAGTTTAGTACAGGGCCTGTACAATGAGCAGTTCTTC. Its protein is CASSLVQGLYNEQFF.

The V gene is TRBV30, the J gene TRBJ2-5, with 8 bases aligning to TRBD2. CDR1 is GTSNPN and CDR2 is SVGIG in the germline V gene (reference sequence). The CDR3 is 14 residues long. V lost 3 bases, J lost 5 bases, and 8 bases stayed unmatched. CDR3 region: CAWRRSGRGETQYF. DNA for the CDR3: TGTGCCTGGAGGAGGAGCGGGAGAGGGGAGACCCAGTACTTC.

The rearrangement uses TRBV21-1 and TRBJ1-4; the table gives TRBD1 as D, unverified against the DNA. TRBV21-1 is shown as a pseudogene. The length of the CDR3 is 15 residues. The CDR3 coding sequence is TGTGCCAGCAGCAAAACAGGGGCGACTAATGAAAAACTGTTTTTT. This codes for CASSKTGATNEKLFF.

This clone was found a few times. This same CDR3 is encoded by further DNA sequences in the sample. This chain connects TRBV27 to TRBJ1-1, with D tentatively TRBD1 (5 bases). The CDR3 loop spans 14 amino acids. Germline CDR1 is MNHEY and CDR2 is SMNVEV (reference sequence). Trimming shortened V by 3 bases and J by 5 bases, and 13 bases separated the two germline ends. Here the CDR3 reads CASSFRGARTEAFF. As DNA, the CDR3 is TGTGCCAGCAGTTTTCGGGGCGCCAGGACTGAAGCTTTCTTT.

The chain links TRBV18 to TRBJ1-5; D ambiguous. There are 15 residues in the CDR3. Germline CDR1 is KGHSH and CDR2 is LQKENI. With 2 bases removed from V and 5 bases from J, the gap between germline ends came to 13 bases. The DNA for the CDR3 is TGTGCCAGCTCACCAGATCGGCCTTACGATCAGCCCCAGCATTTT. Protein product: CASSPDRPYDQPQHF.

In its sample, this clone was seen once. The CDR3 nucleotides read TGCGCCAGCAGCTGGGGGACAGGGGGCGCCTACAATGAGCAGTTCTTC. Translation: CASSWGTGGAYNEQFF. The J gene is TRBJ2-1, the V gene TRBV5-1; 12 bases fit TRBD1. CDR3 length equals 16 residues. Unmatched junction bases numbered 3, after V lost 3 bases and J lost 2 bases. In germline, CDR1 is SGHRS, CDR2 YFSETQ.

The chain carries TRBV7-2 and TRBJ1-1; D is uncertain. V was trimmed by 6 bases and J by 2 bases, leaving 16 bases between them. Germline CDR1 and CDR2: SGHTA and FQGNSA. This CDR3 region has 15 residues. DNA of the CDR3: TGTGCCAGCAGTTTTGTCTACTGGACCAACACTGAAGCTTTCTTT. Translated: CASSFVYWTNTEAFF.

This chain connects TRBV27 to TRBJ1-3; D ambiguous. The CDR3 spans 13 residues. V lost 6 bases to trimming and J lost 0 bases, with 6 bases between them. CDR1 is MNHEY and CDR2 is SMNVEV in the germline V gene (reference sequence). The CDR3 sequence is CASRLNSGNTIYF. The CDR3 region has the DNA TGTGCCAGCAGGCTCAACTCTGGAAACACCATATATTTT.

The chain combines TRBV5-4 with TRBJ2-3; 8 bases agree with TRBD2. Trimming cost V 4 bases and J 2 bases; bases outside gene matches: 9. The CDR3 length is 16 residues. Germline CDR1 is SGHNT and CDR2 is YYREEE (reference sequence). Here the CDR3 DNA reads TGTGCCAGCAGCCGGGGGGGCGGTACTTACACAGATACGCAGTATTTT. It translates to CASSRGGGTYTDTQYF. Full variable domain (rest looked up from reference TRBV5-4 and TRBJ2-3): ETGVTQSPTHLIKTRGQQVTLRCSSQSGHNTVSWYQQALGQGPQFIFQYYREEENGRGNFPPRFSGLQFPNYSSELNVNALELDDSALYLCASSRGGGTYTDTQYFGPGTRLTVL.

Concerning this clone: Other DNA sequences in the same sample also yield this CDR3. The chain recombines TRBV6-6 with TRBJ1-5; D gene ambiguous. The CDR3 covers 15 residues. V was pared by 0 bases and J by 0 bases, with 6 bases between. Germline lookup yields CDR1 MNHNY and CDR2 SVGAGI (reference sequence). This CDR3 reads CASSYSRGSNQPQHF. For the CDR3, the DNA is TGTGCCAGCAGTTACTCGAGAGGTAGCAATCAGCCCCAGCATTTT.

This clone has a single count. V is TRBV25-1 and J is TRBJ2-7, with D tentatively TRBD1 or TRBD2 (5 bases each). This CDR3 is built from 15 residues. Germline CDR1 and CDR2: MGHDK and SYGVNS. Trimming removed 2 bases at V and 7 bases at J, with 18 bases between. CDR3 protein: CASSERGSMTGEQYF. The CDR3 nucleotides are TGTGCCAGCAGTGAAAGGGGCTCGATGACGGGGGAGCAGTACTTC.

The chain has TRBV2 and TRBJ1-1; TRBD1 agrees at 7 bases. This CDR3 has 14 residues. Germline CDR1 reads SNHLY; CDR2 reads FYNNEI. V was clipped by 4 bases and J by 7 bases; unmatched bases: 9. CDR3: CASSVHRGKSEAFF. Written as DNA, the CDR3 is TGTGCCAGCAGTGTCCACAGGGGAAAAAGTGAAGCTTTCTTT.

Regarding this clone: The same CDR3 also results from other DNA sequences found in this sample. The chain recombines TRBV9 with TRBJ1-1; D ambiguous. Trimming removed 0 bases at V and 0 bases at J, with 9 bases between. The CDR3 loop spans 15 amino acids. Germline loops: CDR1 SGDLS, CDR2 YYNGEE. The CDR3 region has the DNA TGTGCCAGCAGCGTAGGAGTCAGTTTGAACACTGAAGCTTTCTTT. Translated, it gives CASSVGVSLNTEAFF.

The count of this clone is one. The chain uses TRBV11-3 and TRBJ2-3; weak D call: TRBD1 (7 bases). From germline, CDR1 is SGHNT and CDR2 YENEEA. The germline V and J ends were trimmed by 1 base and 5 bases, with 13 bases remaining between them. This CDR3 is built from 15 residues. The CDR3 DNA reads TGTGCCAGCAGCTTAGGGAGGGACAGCGAAGATACGCAGTATTTT. It codes for CASSLGRDSEDTQYF.

As to this clone: This likely reflects a read error, since a far larger clone is one base away. The same CDR3 is also encoded by other DNA sequences in this sample. The rearrangement uses TRBV27 and TRBJ2-7; 7 bases are shared with TRBD1. CDR3 length equals 15 residues. The germline CDR1 and CDR2 sequences are MNHEY and SMNVEV (reference sequence). The DNA of the CDR3 is TGTGCCAGCAGTCCCGGGACAGCCTTCTCCTACGAGCAATACTTC. Its protein product is CASSPGTAFSYEQYF.

The chain uses TRBV7-9 and TRBJ2-5; D gene ambiguous. V was cut by 0 bases and J by 5 bases, with 4 bases left in between. The CDR3 runs to 12 residues. Germline CDR1 SEHNR, CDR2 FQNEAQ (reference sequence). The CDR3 DNA sequence: TGTGCCAGCAGCTTAGCCCCCGAGACCCAGTACTTC. It is translated as CASSLAPETQYF.